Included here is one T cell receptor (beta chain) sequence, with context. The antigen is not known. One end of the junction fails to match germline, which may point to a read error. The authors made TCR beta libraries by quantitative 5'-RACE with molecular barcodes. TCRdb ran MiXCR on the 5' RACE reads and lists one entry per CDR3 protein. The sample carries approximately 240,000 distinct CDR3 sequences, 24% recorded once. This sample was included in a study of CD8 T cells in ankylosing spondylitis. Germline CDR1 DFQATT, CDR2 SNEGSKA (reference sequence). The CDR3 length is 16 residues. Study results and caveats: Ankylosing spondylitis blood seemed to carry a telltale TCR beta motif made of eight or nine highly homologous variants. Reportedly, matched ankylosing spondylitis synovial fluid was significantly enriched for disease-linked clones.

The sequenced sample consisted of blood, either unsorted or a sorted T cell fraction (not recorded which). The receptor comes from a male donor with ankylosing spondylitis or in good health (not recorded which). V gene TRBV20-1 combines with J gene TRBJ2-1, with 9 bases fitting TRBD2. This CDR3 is CSARDRTARGGLALVF. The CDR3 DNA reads TGCAGTGCTAGAGATCGGACGGCCCGGGGGGGACTAGCTCTGGTCTTC.